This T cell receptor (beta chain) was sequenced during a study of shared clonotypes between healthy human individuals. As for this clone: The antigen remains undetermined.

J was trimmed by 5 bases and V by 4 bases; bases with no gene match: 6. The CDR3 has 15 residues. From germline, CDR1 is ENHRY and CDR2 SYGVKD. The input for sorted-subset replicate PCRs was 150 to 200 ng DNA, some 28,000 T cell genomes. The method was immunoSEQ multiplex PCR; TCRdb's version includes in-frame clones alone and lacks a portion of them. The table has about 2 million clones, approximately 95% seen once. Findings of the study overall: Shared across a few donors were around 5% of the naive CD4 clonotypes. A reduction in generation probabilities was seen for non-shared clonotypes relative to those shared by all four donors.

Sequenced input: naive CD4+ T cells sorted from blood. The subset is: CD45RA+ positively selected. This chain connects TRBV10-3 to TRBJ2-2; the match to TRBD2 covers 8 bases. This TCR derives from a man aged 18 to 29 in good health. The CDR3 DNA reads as TGTGCCATCAGTGCTCGAGCGGGAGAGACCGGGGAGCTGTTTTTT. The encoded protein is CAISARAGETGELFF.